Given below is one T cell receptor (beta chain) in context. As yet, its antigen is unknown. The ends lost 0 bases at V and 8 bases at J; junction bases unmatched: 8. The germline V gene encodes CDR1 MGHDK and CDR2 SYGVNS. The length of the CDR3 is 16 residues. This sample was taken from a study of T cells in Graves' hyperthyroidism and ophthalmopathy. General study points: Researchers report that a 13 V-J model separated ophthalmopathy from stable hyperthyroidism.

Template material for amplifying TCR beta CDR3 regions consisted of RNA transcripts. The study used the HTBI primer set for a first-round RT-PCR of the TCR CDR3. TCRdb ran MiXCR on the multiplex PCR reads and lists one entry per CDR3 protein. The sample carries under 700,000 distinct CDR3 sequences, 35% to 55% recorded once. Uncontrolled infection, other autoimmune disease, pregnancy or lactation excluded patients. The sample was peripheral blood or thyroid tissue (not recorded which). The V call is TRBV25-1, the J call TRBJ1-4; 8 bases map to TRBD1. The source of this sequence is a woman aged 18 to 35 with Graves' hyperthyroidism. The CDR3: CASSEYGQGLGEKLFF. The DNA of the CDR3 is TGTGCCAGCAGTGAATATGGACAGGGACTGGGGGAAAAACTGTTTTTT.